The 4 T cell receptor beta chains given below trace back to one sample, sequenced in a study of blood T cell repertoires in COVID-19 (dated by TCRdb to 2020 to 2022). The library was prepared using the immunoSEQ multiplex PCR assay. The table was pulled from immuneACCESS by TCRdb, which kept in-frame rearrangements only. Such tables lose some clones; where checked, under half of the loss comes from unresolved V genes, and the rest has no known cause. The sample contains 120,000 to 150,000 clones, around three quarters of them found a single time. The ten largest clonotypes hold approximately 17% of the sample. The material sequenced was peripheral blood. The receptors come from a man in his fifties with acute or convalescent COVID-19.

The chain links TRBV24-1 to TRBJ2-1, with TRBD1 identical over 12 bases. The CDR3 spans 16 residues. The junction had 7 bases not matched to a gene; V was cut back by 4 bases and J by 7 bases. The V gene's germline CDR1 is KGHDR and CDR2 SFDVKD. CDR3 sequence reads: CATSESGTGGRNEQFF. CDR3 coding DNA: TGTGCCACCAGTGAATCCGGGACAGGGGGCCGGAATGAGCAGTTCTTC.

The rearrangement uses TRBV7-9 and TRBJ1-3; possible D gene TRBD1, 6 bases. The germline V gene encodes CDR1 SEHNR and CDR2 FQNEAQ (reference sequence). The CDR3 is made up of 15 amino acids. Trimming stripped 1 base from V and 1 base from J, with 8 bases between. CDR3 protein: CASSLGTGSGNTIYF. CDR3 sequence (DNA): TGTGCCAGCAGCTTAGGAACAGGGTCTGGAAACACCATATATTTT.

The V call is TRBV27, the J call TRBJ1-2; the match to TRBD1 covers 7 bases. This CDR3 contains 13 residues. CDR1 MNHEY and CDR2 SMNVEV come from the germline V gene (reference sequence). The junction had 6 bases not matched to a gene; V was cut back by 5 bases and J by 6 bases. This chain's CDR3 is CASSTDREDGYTF. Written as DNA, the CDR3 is TGTGCCAGCAGTACCGACAGGGAGGATGGCTACACCTTC.

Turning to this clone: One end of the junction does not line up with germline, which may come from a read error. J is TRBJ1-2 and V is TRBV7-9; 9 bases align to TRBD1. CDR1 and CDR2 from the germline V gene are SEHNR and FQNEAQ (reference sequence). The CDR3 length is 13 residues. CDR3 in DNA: TGTGCCAGCAGCTTATGGGGCGACAGGGGGGTCCTCTTC. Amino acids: CASSLWGDRGVLF.